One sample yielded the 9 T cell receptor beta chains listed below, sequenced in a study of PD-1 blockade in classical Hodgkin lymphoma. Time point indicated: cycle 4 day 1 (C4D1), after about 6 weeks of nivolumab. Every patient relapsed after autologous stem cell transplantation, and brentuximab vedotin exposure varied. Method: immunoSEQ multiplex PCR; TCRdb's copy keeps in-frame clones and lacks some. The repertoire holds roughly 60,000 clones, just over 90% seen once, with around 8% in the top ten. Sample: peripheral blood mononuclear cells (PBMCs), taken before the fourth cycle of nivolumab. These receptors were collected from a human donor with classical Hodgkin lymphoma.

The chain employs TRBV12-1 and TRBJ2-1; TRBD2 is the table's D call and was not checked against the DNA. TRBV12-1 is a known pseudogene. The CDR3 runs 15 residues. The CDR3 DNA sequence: TGTGCCAGCAGCAACTGCGGGAGCTCCTACAATGAGCAGTTCTTC. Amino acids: CASSNCGSSYNEQFF.

CDR3 coding DNA: TGCGCCAGCAGCCCGCTAGCGGATCAAGAGACCCAGTACTTC. Its translation: CASSPLADQETQYF. The chain uses TRBV5-1 and TRBJ2-5, with TRBD2 matching over 7 bases. CDR1 and CDR2 (germline): SGHRS, YFSETQ. J gave up 2 bases and V 4 bases, and 5 bases lay outside the gene matches. The CDR3 runs 14 residues.

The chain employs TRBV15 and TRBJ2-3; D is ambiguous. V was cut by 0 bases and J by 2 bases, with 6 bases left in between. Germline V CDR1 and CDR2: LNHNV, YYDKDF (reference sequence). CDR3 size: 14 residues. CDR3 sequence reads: CATSRDRHTDTQYF. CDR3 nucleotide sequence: TGTGCCACCAGCAGAGATAGACACACAGATACGCAGTATTTT.

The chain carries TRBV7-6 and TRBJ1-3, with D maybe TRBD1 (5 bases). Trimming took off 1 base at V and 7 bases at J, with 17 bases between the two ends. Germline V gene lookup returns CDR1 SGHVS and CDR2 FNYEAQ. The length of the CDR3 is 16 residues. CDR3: CASSLGAQGKGNTIYF. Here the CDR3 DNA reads TGTGCCAGCAGCTTAGGCGCCCAGGGAAAGGGTAACACCATATATTTT.

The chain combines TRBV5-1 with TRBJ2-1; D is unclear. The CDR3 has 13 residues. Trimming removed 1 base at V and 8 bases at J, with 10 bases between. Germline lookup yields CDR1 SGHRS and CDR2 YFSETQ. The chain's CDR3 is CASSLLRTDEQFF. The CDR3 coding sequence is TGCGCCAGCAGCTTGCTGCGAACGGATGAGCAGTTCTTC.

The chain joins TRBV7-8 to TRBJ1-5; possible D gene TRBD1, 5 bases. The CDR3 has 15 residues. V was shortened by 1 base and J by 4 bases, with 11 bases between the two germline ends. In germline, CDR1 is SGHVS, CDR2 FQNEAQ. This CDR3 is CASSLVGAANQPQHF. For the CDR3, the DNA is TGTGCCAGCAGCTTAGTTGGGGCAGCAAATCAGCCCCAGCATTTT.

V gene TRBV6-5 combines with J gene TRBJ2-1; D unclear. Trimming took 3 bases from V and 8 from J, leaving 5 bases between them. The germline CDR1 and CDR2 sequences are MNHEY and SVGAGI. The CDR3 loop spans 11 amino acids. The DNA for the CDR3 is TGTGCCAGCAGTTATGTGGATGAGCAGTTCTTC. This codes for CASSYVDEQFF.

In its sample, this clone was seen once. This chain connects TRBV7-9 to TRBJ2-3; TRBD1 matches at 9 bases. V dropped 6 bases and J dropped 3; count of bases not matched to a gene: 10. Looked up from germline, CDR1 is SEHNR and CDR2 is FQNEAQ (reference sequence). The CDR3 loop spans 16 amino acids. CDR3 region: CASSWGTGGKTDTQYF. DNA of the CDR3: TGTGCCAGCAGTTGGGGAACAGGGGGCAAAACAGATACGCAGTATTTT.

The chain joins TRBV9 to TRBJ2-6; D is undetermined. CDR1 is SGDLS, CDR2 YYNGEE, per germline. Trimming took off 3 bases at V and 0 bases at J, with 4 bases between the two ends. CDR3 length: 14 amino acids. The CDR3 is CASSAHSGANVLTF. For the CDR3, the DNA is TGTGCCAGCAGCGCCCACTCTGGGGCCAACGTCCTGACTTTC.